This T cell receptor beta chain is drawn from a study of T cells after yellow fever vaccination. CDR3 length: 16 residues. Per the germline V gene, CDR1 is SQVTM and CDR2 is ANQGSEA. With 0 bases removed from V and 5 bases from J, the gap between germline ends came to 19 bases. Synthesis of TCR cDNA relied on 5'RACE template switching, which attached a universal primer site and UMIs. TCRdb independently ran MiXCR on the 5' RACE reads; one entry per CDR3 protein. The sample has about 130,000 distinct CDR3 sequences; about 6.2% are singletons. Ten or more counts support this clonotype. This chain joins TRBV29-1 and TRBJ2-5; tentative D call: TRBD2 (5 bases). This TCR was recovered from a man younger than 45 who received the YFV17D yellow fever vaccine. The material was CD4+ T cells sorted from PBMCs, obtained 10 days after the yellow fever booster vaccination. The CDR3: CSVEDWRQIPRETQYF. The CDR3 bases are TGCAGCGTTGAAGATTGGAGGCAGATCCCTAGGGAGACCCAGTACTTC.